One and the same sample provided the 31 T cell receptor beta chains below, sequenced in a study of T cells in Graves' hyperthyroidism and ophthalmopathy. From RNA transcripts, TCR beta CDR3 regions were amplified. The HTBI primer set was used in a first-round RT-PCR of the TCR CDR3. TCRdb used MiXCR to reprocess the multiplex PCR reads, holding one entry per CDR3 protein. This table holds a few hundred thousand distinct CDR3 sequences, around a sixth found once. Specimen: blood. All receptors derive from a woman aged 25-40 years with Graves' hyperthyroidism.

This clonotype occurred many times. The V and J genes are TRBV12-3 or TRBV12-4 and TRBJ1-1, with D hard to call. With 7 bases removed from V and 2 bases from J, the gap between germline ends came to 14 bases. The CDR3 is 14 residues long. The CDR3 DNA sequence: TGTGCCAGCAAACGCCGCGGTGCTAACACTGAAGCTTTCTTT. It encodes CASKRRGANTEAFF.

This clonotype was detected ten times or more. The chain joins TRBV18 to TRBJ1-1; D might be TRBD1 (5 bases). Germline-derived CDR1 and CDR2 are KGHSH and LQKENI. This CDR3 comprises 15 residues. Between the trimmed V and J ends, which lost 0 bases and 6 bases, there was a span of 14 bases. Here the CDR3 DNA reads TGTGCCAGCTCACCACCGATAACAGGAAAGGCTGAAGCTTTCTTT. Translating it yields CASSPPITGKAEAFF.

This clonotype was seen a handful of times. The rearrangement uses TRBV12-5 and TRBJ1-5; 9 positions agree with TRBD1. There are 17 residues in the CDR3. The V gene end was trimmed by 4 bases and the J gene end by 6 bases; junction bases not matched to a gene: 13. Germline V gene sequence: CDR1 LGHNT, CDR2 FRNRAP. CDR3 DNA sequence: TGTGCTAGTGGTTCGACCCCGGGACAGGGTATCGCTCAGCCCCAGCATTTT. Translation gives CASGSTPGQGIAQPQHF.

The V call is TRBV3-1, the J call TRBJ2-7, with D possibly TRBD2 on 6 matching bases. V lost 5 bases and J 0 bases, leaving 11 bases between the germline ends. Looked up from germline, CDR1 is LGHDT and CDR2 is YNNKEL (reference sequence). The CDR3 is made up of 14 amino acids. CDR3 sequence: CASSFAEGSYEQYF. CDR3 DNA sequence: TGTGCCAGCAGCTTCGCGGAGGGCTCCTACGAGCAGTACTTC.

This clonotype was seen a handful of times. The rearrangement joins TRBV29-1 to TRBJ2-3; D gene ambiguous. This CDR3 spans 13 amino acids. V was trimmed by 7 bases and J by 2 bases, leaving 13 bases between them. Germline V CDR1 and CDR2: SQVTM, ANQGSEA. CDR3 DNA sequence: TGCAGCGCAGAGACCGGATTCACAGATACGCAGTATTTT. It translates to CSAETGFTDTQYF.

This clonotype occurred many times. This chain connects TRBV20-1 to TRBJ2-7; 16 bases map to TRBD2. Trimming cost V 6 bases and J 2 bases; bases outside gene matches: 7. CDR3 length: 16 residues. Germline V lookup: CDR1 DFQATT, CDR2 SNEGSKA (reference sequence). The CDR3, as DNA: TGCAGTGCAATGGGACTAGCGGGAGGGACTACCTACGAGCAGTACTTC. Its protein product is CSAMGLAGGTTYEQYF.

Notes on this clonotype: The CDR3 carries no conserved terminal phenylalanine or tryptophan, so it likely arises from a read error. The chain has TRBV29-1 and TRBJ1-1; D is ambiguous. Germline V gives CDR1 SQVTM, CDR2 ANQGSEA. Between the trimmed V and J ends, which lost 0 bases and 6 bases, there was a span of 11 bases. The CDR3 is made up of 13 amino acids. The CDR3 DNA reads as TGCAGCGTTGAAGATTTGGGAAAGGCTGAAGCTTTCTCT. Its protein product is CSVEDLGKAEAFS.

The chain is built from TRBV6-1 and TRBJ2-1; TRBD2 matches 7 bases. The length of the CDR3 is 15 residues. V shed 7 bases and J 5 bases; nucleotides not matched to a gene: 11. Germline V gene data show CDR1 as MNHNS and CDR2 as SASEGT. CDR3 DNA sequence: TGTGCCAGCAACCGCCTGGGCGGGAGCGACAATGAGCAGTTCTTC. Its protein product is CASNRLGGSDNEQFF.

This chain joins TRBV2 and TRBJ2-7, with D perhaps matching TRBD2 (7 bases). V was pared by 1 base and J by 6 bases, with 16 bases between. The CDR3 consists of 15 residues. Germline V gene data show CDR1 as SNHLY and CDR2 as FYNNEI. The CDR3 loop reads CASSEGPGGRGEQYF. The CDR3 nucleotides read TGTGCCAGCAGTGAAGGCCCGGGGGGCAGGGGCGAGCAGTACTTC.

The CDR3 reads CASSPGSRPGQYF. The CDR3 DNA reads as TGTGCCAGCAGCCCCGGCTCTAGGCCAGGGCAGTATTTT. The V and J genes are TRBV11-3 and TRBJ2-3; the D is unclear. V lost 5 bases to trimming and J lost 11 bases, with 17 bases between them. Germline CDR1 reads SGHNT; CDR2 reads YENEEA. There are 13 residues in the CDR3.

Ten or more counts support this clonotype. This chain uses TRBV20-1 with TRBJ2-7; 7 positions agree with TRBD2. The CDR3 loop spans 14 amino acids. The ends lost 5 bases at V and 1 base at J; junction bases unmatched: 8. Germline V lookup: CDR1 DFQATT, CDR2 SNEGSKA (reference sequence). CDR3 protein: CSALPLAESYEQYF. DNA for the CDR3: TGCAGTGCTCTCCCCCTAGCGGAATCCTACGAGCAGTACTTC.

This clonotype was seen at least ten times. The chain carries TRBV3-1 and TRBJ2-3, with 12 positions matching TRBD2. The junction had 5 bases not matched to a gene; V was cut back by 1 base and J by 0 bases. The CDR3 spans 18 residues. Germline V gene lookup returns CDR1 LGHDT and CDR2 YNNKEL (reference sequence). The CDR3 loop reads CASSQAGTSGPSTDTQYF. As DNA, the CDR3 is TGTGCCAGCAGCCAAGCCGGGACTAGCGGGCCCAGCACAGATACGCAGTATTTT.

This clonotype appeared many times. The V call is TRBV27, the J call TRBJ2-7; tentative D call: TRBD2 (6 bases). Germline-derived CDR1 and CDR2 are MNHEY and SMNVEV (reference sequence). Trimming left V 5 bases short and J 3 bases short, with 17 bases between. The CDR3 totals 15 residues. The CDR3 sequence is CASSQTSIGVYEQYF. DNA for the CDR3: TGTGCCAGCAGTCAAACTAGCATTGGAGTCTACGAGCAGTACTTC.

J is TRBJ2-3 and V is TRBV20-1; 8 positions match TRBD2. Trimming cost V 0 bases and J 4 bases; bases outside gene matches: 9. This CDR3 is 16 amino acids long. Germline CDR1 and CDR2: DFQATT and SNEGSKA (reference sequence). CDR3 protein: CSARDESGSVPDTQYF. CDR3 sequence (DNA): TGCAGTGCTAGAGATGAGAGCGGGAGTGTGCCAGATACGCAGTATTTT.

The J gene is TRBJ2-5, the V gene TRBV9; D ambiguous. Trimming shortened V by 1 base and J by 5 bases, and 12 bases separated the two germline ends. The CDR3 has 14 residues. The germline V gene has CDR1 SGDLS and CDR2 YYNGEE. The CDR3 region has the DNA TGTGCCAGCAGCGTAAGGCCCGGTGGGGAGACCCAGTACTTC. Encoded protein: CASSVRPGGETQYF.

This clonotype showed up many times. The chain uses TRBV6-5 and TRBJ2-7; D not resolved. Germline values: CDR1 MNHEY, CDR2 SVGAGI. Trimming removed 0 bases at V and 4 bases at J, with 13 bases between. The length of the CDR3 is 15 residues. The CDR3 reads CASSYSGWNPYEQYF. As DNA, the CDR3 is TGTGCCAGCAGTTACTCCGGGTGGAATCCTTACGAGCAGTACTTC.

The V gene is TRBV3-1, the J gene TRBJ2-2, with 7 nucleotides matching TRBD2. V lost 7 bases to trimming and J lost 0 bases; unmatched junction nucleotides: 5. This CDR3 comprises 15 residues. Germline V gives CDR1 LGHDT, CDR2 YNNKEL (reference sequence). The DNA of the CDR3 is TGTGCCAGCACCCTCCTAGCGGCGAACACCGGGGAGCTGTTTTTT. Protein sequence: CASTLLAANTGELFF.

There are a few counts of this clonotype. V usage is TRBV29-1 and J usage is TRBJ2-3, with 7 bases matching TRBD2. Germline loops: CDR1 SQVTM, CDR2 ANQGSEA. This CDR3 has 14 residues. CDR3 in amino acids: CTYSVGGSTDTQYF. As DNA, the CDR3 is TGCACCTACTCCGTTGGCGGGAGTACAGATACGCAGTATTTT.

V is TRBV20-1 and J is TRBJ2-3; D remains ambiguous. Germline V gives CDR1 DFQATT, CDR2 SNEGSKA (reference sequence). V was pared by 3 bases and J by 1 base, with 20 bases between. This CDR3 has 17 amino acids. CDR3 amino acids: CSASVDGPSPGTDTQYF. The CDR3 DNA reads as TGCAGTGCTAGTGTGGACGGACCCTCCCCTGGCACAGATACGCAGTATTTT.

This clonotype has a handful of counts. V and J are TRBV18 and TRBJ2-1; a possible D gene is TRBD2 (5 bases). Between the trimmed V and J ends, which lost 6 bases and 0 bases, there was a span of 12 bases. The length of the CDR3 is 15 residues. Germline V CDR1 and CDR2: KGHSH, LQKENI. CDR3: CASSPDWRSYNEQFF. CDR3 coding DNA: TGTGCCAGCTCCCCGGACTGGCGCTCCTACAATGAGCAGTTCTTC.

This clonotype was detected ten times or more. V gene TRBV5-5 combines with J gene TRBJ2-1, with TRBD2 as a possible D gene (6 bases). This CDR3 region has 15 residues. Germline loops: CDR1 SGHKS, CDR2 YYEKEE (reference sequence). The germline V and J ends were trimmed by 7 bases and 3 bases, with 17 bases remaining between them. CDR3 protein: CASLPPVGGYNEQFF. The CDR3 region has the DNA TGTGCCAGCCTCCCTCCCGTCGGGGGCTACAATGAGCAGTTCTTC.

The V gene is TRBV19, the J gene TRBJ2-2; tentative D call: TRBD1 (5 bases). The CDR3 is 14 residues long. CDR1 and CDR2 from the germline V gene are LNHDA and SQIVND (reference sequence). Trimming took 7 bases from V and 4 from J, leaving 13 bases between them. In DNA form, the CDR3 reads TGTGCCAGTAAAGTGGGGCTCCCCACCGGGGAGCTGTTTTTT. As protein: CASKVGLPTGELFF.

This chain uses TRBV10-3 with TRBJ1-1, with D perhaps matching TRBD1 (6 bases). Between the trimmed V and J ends, which lost 5 bases and 5 bases, there was a span of 18 bases. The germline V gene encodes CDR1 ENHRY and CDR2 SYGVKD. There are 15 residues in the CDR3. This CDR3 is CAISSEGGRFTEAFF. The CDR3 DNA reads TGTGCCATCAGTTCGGAGGGGGGACGGTTTACTGAAGCTTTCTTT.

In its sample, this clonotype was seen many times. V is TRBV6-1 and J is TRBJ2-5; 8 positions match TRBD2. V lost 6 bases and J lost 7; bases outside the gene matches: 7. The CDR3 has 13 residues. CDR1 MNHNS and CDR2 SASEGT come from the germline V gene. CDR3: CASRKAGEGTQYF. The CDR3, as DNA: TGTGCCAGCAGGAAAGCGGGGGAGGGGACCCAGTACTTC.

This clonotype was picked up many times. V is TRBV12-3 or TRBV12-4 and J is TRBJ2-1; no definite D call. The CDR3 is 15 amino acids. The V gene lost 5 bases and the J gene lost 3 bases, with 14 bases spanning the gap. CDR3 protein: CASSVQALSYNEQFF. The CDR3 bases are TGTGCCAGCAGTGTCCAGGCGCTAAGCTACAATGAGCAGTTCTTC.

This clonotype was seen many times. The chain recombines TRBV27 with TRBJ2-1; 8 bases are a match to TRBD1. J was trimmed by 3 bases and V by 4 bases; bases with no gene match: 5. Per the germline V gene, CDR1 is MNHEY and CDR2 is SMNVEV (reference sequence). This CDR3 contains 15 residues. CDR3 amino acids: CASSYTGGNYNEQFF. CDR3 nucleotide sequence: TGTGCCAGCAGTTATACAGGGGGGAACTACAATGAGCAGTTCTTC.

This clonotype has a count of ten or more. The chain carries TRBV19 and TRBJ2-1; TRBD2 matches at 10 bases. The CDR3 totals 17 residues. Looked up from germline, CDR1 is LNHDA and CDR2 is SQIVND (reference sequence). The V gene end was trimmed by 11 bases and the J gene end by 4 bases; junction bases not matched to a gene: 17. The CDR3 protein is CAVKGLAGDGGYNEQFF. CDR3 DNA: TGTGCCGTTAAAGGGCTAGCGGGAGATGGAGGGTACAATGAGCAGTTCTTC.

The chain combines TRBV4-1 with TRBJ1-2; a possible D gene is TRBD1 (6 bases). The CDR3 consists of 15 residues. Trimming cost V 1 base and J 7 bases, with 16 bases left between them. Germline V gene data show CDR1 as MGHRA and CDR2 as YSYEKL. DNA for the CDR3: TGCGCCAGCAGCCAAGTGAATGGGGGGGCTGGTGGCTACACCTTC. Residues: CASSQVNGGAGGYTF.

V and J are TRBV9 and TRBJ2-5; possibly TRBD2 for D (7 bases). Germline assignment: CDR1 SGDLS and CDR2 YYNGEE. The CDR3 length is 16 residues. The V gene lost 2 bases and the J gene lost 5 bases, with 19 bases spanning the gap. The CDR3 reads CASSVSFSGGMETQYF. In DNA form, the CDR3 reads TGTGCCAGCAGCGTTAGTTTTTCGGGGGGCATGGAGACCCAGTACTTC.

This clonotype was counted at least ten times. V and J are TRBV11-2 and TRBJ2-1, with a tentative D call TRBD2 (6 bases). The germline V gene has CDR1 SGHAT and CDR2 FQNNGV. Trimming cost V 4 bases and J 2 bases, with 12 bases left between them. The CDR3 totals 15 residues. The CDR3 DNA reads TGTGCCAGCAGCTCGGAGGCTAGCGCCTACAATGAGCAGTTCTTC. Residues: CASSSEASAYNEQFF.

Note on this clonotype: The conserved phenylalanine or tryptophan is not found at the CDR3 terminus, so this likely reflects a read error. The rearrangement uses TRBV4-1 and TRBJ2-1, with a weak D call TRBD1 (6 bases). Trimming took off 0 bases at V and 3 bases at J, with 9 bases between the two ends. Germline CDR1 MGHRA, CDR2 YSYEKL. There are 15 residues in the CDR3. CDR3 region: CASSQEGHVYNEQFL. CDR3 DNA: TGCGCCAGCAGCCAAGAGGGACACGTCTACAATGAGCAGTTCCTC.